This passage covers 29 T cell receptor beta chains from one sample sequenced in a study of cytomegalovirus exposure and HLA in healthy donors. Primers for the PCR totalled 60 Vbeta and 13 Jbeta. Using immunoSEQ multiplex PCR, the repertoire was profiled, and TCRdb retains in-frame clones only, with some absent. The sample includes under 200,000 clones, roughly 80% of them seen just once. Sequences were obtained from PBMCs. The receptors stem from a woman aged 40 to 55 in good health and CMV-seropositive.

The rearrangement links TRBV5-1 to TRBJ1-2, with TRBD1 matching 8 bases. V shed 7 bases, J shed 5 bases, and the junction held 7 bases outside the gene matches. The germline V gene has CDR1 SGHRS and CDR2 YFSETQ. The CDR3 consists of 13 residues. CDR3 in DNA: TGCGCCAGCGGGGACAGGCCCTGGTATGGCTACACCTTC. It specifies CASGDRPWYGYTF.

This rearrangement joins TRBV28 to TRBJ2-7; D might be TRBD1 (6 bases). Trimming took off 5 bases at V and 1 base at J, with 30 bases between the two ends. Germline CDR1 reads MDHEN; CDR2 reads SYDVKM. This CDR3 comprises 20 residues. CDR3 nucleotides: TGTGCCAGCAGTCCTCACTACCGGGACATATTTTTTCTCGGGTCCTACGAGCAGTACTTC. Its protein product is CASSPHYRDIFFLGSYEQYF.

The V gene is TRBV5-4, the J gene TRBJ2-1, with D maybe TRBD2 (5 bases). The germline CDR1 and CDR2 sequences are SGHNT and YYREEE (reference sequence). CDR3 length: 14 amino acids. Trimming stripped 6 bases from V and 8 bases from J, with 18 bases between. This chain's CDR3 is CASNKGVGGYEQFF. The CDR3 region has the DNA TGTGCCAGCAACAAGGGAGTAGGAGGCTATGAGCAGTTCTTC.

The chain joins TRBV7-2 to TRBJ2-7; D unresolved. The length of the CDR3 is 13 residues. Trimming took off 2 bases at V and 0 bases at J, with 5 bases between the two ends. Germline CDR1 and CDR2: SGHTA and FQGNSA. This CDR3 reads CASSLSVSYEQYF. As DNA, the CDR3 is TGTGCCAGCAGCTTAAGCGTCTCCTACGAGCAGTACTTC.

The J gene is TRBJ1-2, the V gene TRBV5-6; 10 bases align to TRBD1. This CDR3 is 15 amino acids long. The J segment lost 4 bases and the V segment lost 4 bases, leaving 7 bases of the junction unmatched. Germline CDR1 SGHDT, CDR2 YYEEEE. Here the CDR3 DNA reads TGTGCCAGCAGCCCAGACAGGGGGCGTCGCTATGGCTACACCTTC. Amino acid sequence: CASSPDRGRRYGYTF. The variable domain in full, completed from reference TRBV5-6 and TRBJ1-2, reads DAGVTQSPTHLIKTRGQQVTLRCSPKSGHDTVSWYQQALGQGPQFIFQYYEEEERQRGNFPDRFSGHQFPNYSSELNVNALLLGDSALYLCASSPDRGRRYGYTFGSGTRLTVV.

The V and J genes are TRBV7-8 and TRBJ2-2, with 12 bases aligning to TRBD2. The CDR3 loop spans 20 amino acids. J lost 3 bases, V lost 3 bases, and 14 bases had no gene match. The germline gives CDR1 SGHVS, CDR2 FQNEAQ. The CDR3 loop reads CASSFTTNPGLAGDTGELFF. The CDR3, as DNA: TGTGCCAGCAGCTTTACAACAAATCCGGGACTAGCGGGTGACACCGGGGAGCTGTTTTTT.

The chain has TRBV19 and TRBJ2-7, with 10 bases fitting TRBD1. The V segment lost 3 bases and the J segment 1 base; nucleotides outside the gene matches: 3. This CDR3 has 15 residues. CDR1 is LNHDA, CDR2 SQIVND, per germline (reference sequence). CDR3 DNA: TGTGCCAGTAGTATTTGGGACAGGGGATCCTACGAGCAGTACTTC. Amino acids: CASSIWDRGSYEQYF.

This chain joins TRBV7-8 and TRBJ2-2; D is unresolved. Germline V gene data show CDR1 as SGHVS and CDR2 as FQNEAQ. V was shortened by 5 bases and J by 2 bases, with 12 bases between the two germline ends. The CDR3 is 15 amino acids. This chain's CDR3 is CASSLTTFNTGELFF. The CDR3 coding sequence is TGTGCCAGCAGCCTTACGACTTTTAACACCGGGGAGCTGTTTTTT.

This clone was seen only once. The chain is built from TRBV7-2 and TRBJ1-4; possibly TRBD1 for D (5 bases). The CDR3 sequence is 16 residues long. V shed 5 bases and J shed 7 bases, with 20 bases lying between them. Germline V gene lookup returns CDR1 SGHTA and CDR2 FQGNSA. The CDR3 DNA follows: TGTGCCAGCAGCCACACCCTCACAGGCAACGGTGAAAAACTGTTTTTT. It translates to CASSHTLTGNGEKLFF. The entire variable domain, with the rest obtained from reference TRBV7-2 and TRBJ1-4, is as follows: GAGVSQSPSNKVTEKGKDVELRCDPISGHTALYWYRQSLGQGLEFLIYFQGNSAPDKSGLPSDRFSAERTGGSVSTLTIQRTQQEDSAVYLCASSHTLTGNGEKLFFGSGTQLSVL.

The CDR3 DNA reads TGTGCCAGCCGGGCAACTAATGAAAAACTGTTTTTT. Its protein is CASRATNEKLFF. The chain has TRBV28 and TRBJ1-4; the D is unclear. The germline V gene encodes CDR1 MDHEN and CDR2 SYDVKM. The CDR3 has 12 residues. V was shortened by 8 bases and J by 0 bases, with 4 bases between the two germline ends. Full variable domain (rest looked up from reference TRBV28 and TRBJ1-4): DVKVTQSSRYLVKRTGEKVFLECVQDMDHENMFWYRQDPGLGLRLIYFSYDVKMKEKGDIPEGYSVSREKKERFSLILESASTNQTSMYLCASRATNEKLFFGSGTQLSVL.

The V call is TRBV6-5, the J call TRBJ2-7, with TRBD2 matching 12 bases. The V segment lost 0 bases and the J segment 2 bases; nucleotides outside the gene matches: 2. Germline V gene lookup returns CDR1 MNHEY and CDR2 SVGAGI. The CDR3 contains 16 residues. As DNA, the CDR3 is TGTGCCAGCAGTTACTCGTGGACTAGCGGGGCCTACGAGCAGTACTTC. As protein: CASSYSWTSGAYEQYF.

The chain has TRBV11-1 and TRBJ2-7; 15 bases align to TRBD2. Germline loops: CDR1 SGHAT, CDR2 FQDESV (reference sequence). This CDR3 has 16 residues. Trimming removed 4 bases from V and 3 bases from J; junction bases left unmatched: 4. DNA of the CDR3: TGTGCCAGCAGCTCCGGGGGACTAGCGGGGGGCTACGAGCAGTACTTC. Residues: CASSSGGLAGGYEQYF.

About this clone itself: The sample holds other DNA sequences that translate to the same CDR3. The chain is built from TRBV13 and TRBJ1-1; 8 nucleotides agree with TRBD1. The CDR3 has 14 amino acids. Losses at the gene ends were 3 bases for V and 2 bases for J; bases not matched to a gene: 2. Germline CDR1 is PRHDT and CDR2 is FYEKMQ (reference sequence). CDR3 nucleotide sequence: TGTGCCAGCAGCTTGGACAGGGAAAACACTGAAGCTTTCTTT. Amino acid sequence: CASSLDRENTEAFF.

V gene TRBV28 combines with J gene TRBJ1-5; D is uncertain. The germline V and J ends were trimmed by 7 bases and 3 bases, with 10 bases remaining between them. Germline V gene lookup returns CDR1 MDHEN and CDR2 SYDVKM. CDR3 size: 13 residues. CDR3 protein: CASNEDYNQPQHF. The CDR3 coding sequence is TGTGCCAGCAACGAGGATTACAATCAGCCCCAGCATTTT.

The chain combines TRBV29-1 with TRBJ1-1; D might be TRBD1 (6 bases). Germline assignment: CDR1 SQVTM and CDR2 ANQGSEA. This CDR3 spans 16 amino acids. Trimming stripped 4 bases from V and 0 bases from J, with 18 bases between. The CDR3 loop is CSVGSNRDSMNTEAFF. CDR3 DNA: TGCAGCGTTGGGAGTAACAGGGATTCCATGAACACTGAAGCTTTCTTT.

The V call is TRBV5-4, the J call TRBJ2-3, with 9 nucleotides matching TRBD2. Losses at the gene ends were 3 bases for V and 12 bases for J; bases not matched to a gene: 8. The CDR3 loop spans 13 amino acids. Germline lookup yields CDR1 SGHNT and CDR2 YYREEE (reference sequence). CDR3 sequence reads: CASSSPASGDQYF. The CDR3 DNA is TGTGCCAGCAGCTCCCCTGCTAGCGGGGATCAGTATTTT.

This chain links TRBV25-1 with TRBJ2-7, with unresolved D. V lost 6 bases to trimming and J lost 4 bases, with 10 bases between them. Germline CDR1 and CDR2: MGHDK and SYGVNS. The CDR3 extends over 12 amino acids. CDR3 protein: CASSRLGYEQYF. CDR3 nucleotides: TGTGCCAGCAGCAGACTTGGATACGAGCAGTACTTC.

The chain joins TRBV7-9 to TRBJ1-1; D gene uncertain. Germline CDR1 SEHNR, CDR2 FQNEAQ (reference sequence). The V gene lost 2 bases and the J gene lost 7 bases, with 11 bases spanning the gap. CDR3 length: 13 residues. This CDR3 reads CASSLPNAVEAFF. The CDR3 bases are TGTGCCAGCAGCTTACCAAACGCAGTTGAAGCTTTCTTT.

This clone was observed a handful of times. The chain couples TRBV5-1 to TRBJ2-2; 8 nucleotides line up with TRBD2. The CDR3 spans 17 residues. J gave up 0 bases and V 5 bases, and 9 bases lay outside the gene matches. Germline assignment: CDR1 SGHRS and CDR2 YFSETQ. The CDR3 nucleotides are TGCGCCAGCAGAAAACGGACTAGCAATCCGAACACCGGGGAGCTGTTTTTT. Protein: CASRKRTSNPNTGELFF.

The chain uses TRBV11-2 and TRBJ1-2; possibly TRBD1 for D (5 bases). V lost 5 bases and J 4 bases, leaving 14 bases between the germline ends. This CDR3 comprises 14 residues. The germline V gene has CDR1 SGHAT and CDR2 FQNNGV. DNA for the CDR3: TGTGCCAGCAGCCAAAATGGGGGGTTCTATGGCTACACCTTC. Its translation is CASSQNGGFYGYTF.

The CDR3 DNA sequence: TGTGCCAGTAGTATTAGCGGGGCTAACTATGGCTACACCTTC. It codes for CASSISGANYGYTF. The chain recombines TRBV19 with TRBJ1-2; D not resolved. V gave up 3 bases and J gave up 0 bases, with 8 bases separating them. The CDR3 contains 14 residues. CDR1 and CDR2 (germline): LNHDA, SQIVND (reference sequence).

The chain is built from TRBV28 and TRBJ2-7, with 10 nucleotides matching TRBD2. The V gene end was trimmed by 6 bases and the J gene end by 2 bases; junction bases not matched to a gene: 16. This CDR3 region has 18 residues. Germline V gives CDR1 MDHEN, CDR2 SYDVKM. In nucleotides, the CDR3 is TGTGCCAGCAGACCAACGAAAGCGGGAGGGCCGATCACCTACGAGCAGTACTTC. Translated: CASRPTKAGGPITYEQYF.

The sample holds one count of this clone. The rearrangement links TRBV4-3 to TRBJ2-1; D remains ambiguous. The ends were cut back, 2 bases at V and 6 bases at J, with 23 bases in the middle. The germline V gene has CDR1 LGHNA and CDR2 YSLEER. The CDR3 is made up of 18 amino acids. CDR3 nucleotides: TGCGCCAGCAGCCAACGGAGTAATAGCCTCGGAGTTATCAATGAGCAGTTCTTC. This translates into CASSQRSNSLGVINEQFF.

V and J are TRBV7-2 and TRBJ2-3; D unclear. The CDR3 spans 14 residues. V dropped 3 bases and J dropped 2 bases, with 9 bases sitting between them. CDR1 is SGHTA and CDR2 is FQGNSA in the germline V gene. The CDR3 bases are TGTGCCAGCAGCTTGGCCACAGTCACAGATACGCAGTATTTT. Translated: CASSLATVTDTQYF. Using reference TRBV7-2 and TRBJ2-3 for the parts outside the CDR3, the full variable domain is GAGVSQSPSNKVTEKGKDVELRCDPISGHTALYWYRQSLGQGLEFLIYFQGNSAPDKSGLPSDRFSAERTGGSVSTLTIQRTQQEDSAVYLCASSLATVTDTQYFGPGTRLTVL.

The rearrangement uses TRBV5-3 and TRBJ1-6; D not resolved. TRBV5-3 is treated as an ORF (open reading frame) with a function not yet certain. The CDR3 has 15 residues. V lost 4 bases and J 0 bases, leaving 8 bases between the germline ends. The CDR3 DNA reads TGTGCCAGAAGCCCATATAGCTCCTATAATTCACCCCTCCACTTT. It translates to CARSPYSSYNSPLHF.

This chain joins TRBV2 and TRBJ2-5; 15 bases are a match to TRBD2. This CDR3 has 15 residues. Germline assignment: CDR1 SNHLY and CDR2 FYNNEI. V lost 7 bases and J lost 4; bases outside the gene matches: 4. The CDR3 spells CASTLGLAGGETQYF. The CDR3 nucleotides read TGTGCCAGCACCCTGGGACTAGCGGGAGGAGAGACCCAGTACTTC.

The gene calls are TRBV19 and TRBJ2-1; 9 bases fit TRBD2. V shed 6 bases and J 0 bases; nucleotides not matched to a gene: 6. This CDR3 is built from 16 residues. CDR1 is LNHDA and CDR2 is SQIVND in the germline V gene (reference sequence). CDR3 sequence (DNA): TGTGCCAGTAGCCGTCTACTAGCGGGCTCCTACAATGAGCAGTTCTTC. This sequence encodes CASSRLLAGSYNEQFF.

The rearrangement uses TRBV28 and TRBJ1-5; 9 positions match TRBD1. The CDR3 contains 16 residues. Germline loops: CDR1 MDHEN, CDR2 SYDVKM. The J segment lost 3 bases and the V segment lost 6 bases, leaving 9 bases of the junction unmatched. The CDR3 region is CASRGSGTGFNQPQHF. The CDR3 region has the DNA TGTGCCAGCAGGGGATCGGGGACAGGGTTCAATCAGCCCCAGCATTTT.

Turning to this clone: This specimen includes other DNA sequences encoding the same CDR3. The chain carries TRBV4-1 and TRBJ2-3, with 7 bases fitting TRBD2. The V and J ends lost 4 bases and 0 bases, in that order; junction bases with no gene match: 4. The CDR3 is made up of 15 amino acids. CDR1 is MGHRA and CDR2 is YSYEKL in the germline V gene. The CDR3: CASSPFSGSTDTQYF. The CDR3 region has the DNA TGCGCCAGCAGCCCTTTTAGCGGGAGCACAGATACGCAGTATTTT.